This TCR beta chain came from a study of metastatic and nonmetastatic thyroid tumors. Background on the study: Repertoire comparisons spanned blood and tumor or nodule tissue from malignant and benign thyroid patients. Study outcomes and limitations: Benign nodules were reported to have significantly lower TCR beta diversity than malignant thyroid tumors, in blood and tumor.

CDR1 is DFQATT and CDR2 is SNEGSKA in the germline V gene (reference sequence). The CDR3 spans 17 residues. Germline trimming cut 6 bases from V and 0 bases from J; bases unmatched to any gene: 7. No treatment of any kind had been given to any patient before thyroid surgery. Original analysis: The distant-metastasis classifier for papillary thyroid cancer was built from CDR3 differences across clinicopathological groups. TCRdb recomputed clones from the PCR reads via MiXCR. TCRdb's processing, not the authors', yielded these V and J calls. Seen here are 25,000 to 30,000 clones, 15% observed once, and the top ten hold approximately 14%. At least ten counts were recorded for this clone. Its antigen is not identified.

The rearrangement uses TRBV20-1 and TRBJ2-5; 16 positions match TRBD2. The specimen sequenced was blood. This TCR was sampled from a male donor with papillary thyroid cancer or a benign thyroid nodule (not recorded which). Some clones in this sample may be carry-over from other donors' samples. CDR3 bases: TGCAGTGCCCCTGGGACTAGCGGGAGGGCCGACCAAGAGACCCAGTACTTC. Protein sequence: CSAPGTSGRADQETQYF.